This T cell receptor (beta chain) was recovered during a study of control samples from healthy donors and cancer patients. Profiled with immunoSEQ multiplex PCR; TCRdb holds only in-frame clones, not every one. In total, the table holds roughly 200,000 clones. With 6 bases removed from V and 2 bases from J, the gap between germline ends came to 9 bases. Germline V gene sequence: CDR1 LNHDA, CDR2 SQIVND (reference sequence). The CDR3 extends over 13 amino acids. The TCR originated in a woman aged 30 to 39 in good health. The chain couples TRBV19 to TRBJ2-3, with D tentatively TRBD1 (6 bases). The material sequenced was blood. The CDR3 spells CASSPGATDTQYF. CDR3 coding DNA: TGTGCCAGTAGCCCAGGGGCCACAGATACGCAGTATTTT.